This T cell receptor (beta chain) was recovered during a study of spatial heterogeneity in lung cancer. Time point here: sample taken at primary tumor resection. The sequenced material consisted of unsorted whole RNA from tumor, nontumor lung or frozen PBMC. A total of 72 untreated early-stage non-small cell lung cancer patients served as donors. A note on this clonotype: Its antigen is currently unknown.

Trimming removed 5 bases at V and 6 bases at J, with 10 bases between. The V gene's germline CDR1 is SQVTM and CDR2 ANQGSEA. CDR3 size: 11 residues. Unique molecular identifiers tagged every individual TCR cDNA molecule. TCRdb independently ran MiXCR on the 5' RACE reads; one entry per CDR3 protein. The data show about 75,000 distinct CDR3 sequences, roughly 14% seen once. Study results and caveats: Blood carried ubiquitous expanded tumor TCRs more at resection than follow-up.

The genes are TRBV29-1 and TRBJ1-2; no reliable D call. This TCR was recovered from a male donor with early-stage non-small cell lung cancer. This sample comprised PBMCs, obtained at surgery. The CDR3 DNA reads as TGCAGCGTTTCTGAGAGACATGGCTACACCTTC. It yields the protein CSVSERHGYTF. The full variable domain, its missing parts supplied by reference TRBV29-1 and TRBJ1-2, is SAVISQKPSRDICQRGTSLTIQCQVDSQVTMMFWYRQQPGQSLTLIATANQGSEATYESGFVIDKFPISRPNLTFSTLTVSNMSPEDSSIYLCSVSERHGYTFGSGTRLTVV.